These 28 T cell receptor beta chains were sequenced from one sample in a study of T cells in pancreatic ductal adenocarcinoma. Surgery without prior neoadjuvant therapy was the treatment of the selected pancreatic ductal adenocarcinoma patients. Profiling relied on immunoSEQ multiplex PCR, and the TCRdb table lists in-frame clones only, not all of them. Among about 100,000 clones listed, nearly 95% were seen once. Specimen: PBMCs. The origin of the receptors is a human donor with pancreatic ductal adenocarcinoma.

The chain uses TRBV7-2 and TRBJ2-5; perhaps TRBD1 as D (5 bases). CDR1 and CDR2 from the germline V gene are SGHTA and FQGNSA. V lost 1 base and J lost 6, with 12 bases in between. This CDR3 spans 14 amino acids. The CDR3 is CASSLGSGIKTQYF. CDR3 bases: TGTGCCAGCAGCTTAGGGTCAGGGATCAAGACCCAGTACTTC.

This chain joins TRBV28 and TRBJ1-1; TRBD1 might be the D (6 bases). Germline CDR1 is MDHEN and CDR2 is SYDVKM. The V end lost 4 bases, the J end lost 11 bases, and 14 bases lay between the germline ends. CDR3 length: 12 residues. The chain's CDR3 is CASSSSGDLAFF. The CDR3 DNA sequence: TGTGCCAGCAGTTCCTCAGGGGACCTGGCTTTCTTT. Together with reference TRBV28 and TRBJ1-1, the CDR3 gives the full variable domain: DVKVTQSSRYLVKRTGEKVFLECVQDMDHENMFWYRQDPGLGLRLIYFSYDVKMKEKGDIPEGYSVSREKKERFSLILESASTNQTSMYLCASSSSGDLAFFGQGTRLTVV.

This rearrangement joins TRBV13 to TRBJ1-2; 10 bases line up with TRBD1. V dropped 1 base and J dropped 13; count of bases not matched to a gene: 6. Germline CDR1 reads PRHDT; CDR2 reads FYEKMQ (reference sequence). The CDR3 runs 13 residues. CDR3 loop: CASSLVGQGYLTF. The CDR3 DNA reads as TGTGCCAGCAGCTTAGTGGGACAGGGGTATCTCACCTTC.

The J gene is TRBJ2-7, the V gene TRBV28; the D gene is possibly TRBD1 (6 bases). The V gene's germline CDR1 is MDHEN and CDR2 SYDVKM. Trimming stripped 5 bases from V and 7 bases from J, with 12 bases between. The CDR3 length is 12 residues. As DNA, the CDR3 is TGTGCCAGCAGTAGAAGGGGGTGGGAGCAGTACTTC. Translation gives CASSRRGWEQYF.

The chain employs TRBV6-1 and TRBJ2-3; D ambiguous. The CDR3 covers 15 residues. Per germline, CDR1 MNHNS and CDR2 SASEGT. The V end was cut by 2 bases, the J end by 2 bases, with 11 bases between. The CDR3 sequence is CASSEQVANTDTQYF. DNA for the CDR3: TGTGCCAGCAGTGAACAGGTGGCGAACACAGATACGCAGTATTTT.

The chain uses TRBV18 and TRBJ2-5; D is possibly TRBD2 (6 bases). Trimming removed 6 bases from V and 2 bases from J, with 13 bases in between. The length of the CDR3 is 14 residues. Germline V gene sequence: CDR1 KGHSH, CDR2 LQKENI. The CDR3 is CASSRTGSQETQYF. The CDR3 nucleotides are TGTGCCAGCTCTCGCACCGGGAGTCAAGAGACCCAGTACTTC.

The sample holds one count of this clone. The chain links TRBV28 to TRBJ2-4; no clear D gene. The V gene lost 1 base and the J gene lost 0 bases, with 7 bases spanning the gap. Germline CDR1 is MDHEN and CDR2 is SYDVKM. CDR3 length: 15 residues. The CDR3 sequence: CASSLLFGAKNIQYF. The CDR3 nucleotides read TGTGCCAGCAGTTTATTGTTCGGAGCCAAAAACATTCAGTACTTC.

V is TRBV7-2 and J is TRBJ2-5; D possibly corresponds to TRBD1 (6 bases). With 4 bases removed from V and 5 bases from J, the gap between germline ends came to 17 bases. CDR1 and CDR2 (germline): SGHTA, FQGNSA. The length of the CDR3 is 15 residues. The CDR3 DNA reads as TGTGCCAGCAGCTATAACTCAGGGGATGAGGAGACCCAGTACTTC. Residues: CASSYNSGDEETQYF. The whole variable domain, remainder taken from reference TRBV7-2 and TRBJ2-5, is GAGVSQSPSNKVTEKGKDVELRCDPISGHTALYWYRQSLGQGLEFLIYFQGNSAPDKSGLPSDRFSAERTGGSVSTLTIQRTQQEDSAVYLCASSYNSGDEETQYFGPGTRLLVL.

V usage is TRBV11-2 and J usage is TRBJ2-2; TRBD2 might be the D (6 bases). Germline V gene lookup returns CDR1 SGHAT and CDR2 FQNNGV. The V end lost 5 bases, the J end lost 6 bases, and 10 bases lay between the germline ends. The CDR3 is 13 residues long. The CDR3 reads CASSPWGAGELFF. DNA of the CDR3: TGTGCCAGCAGCCCCTGGGGGGCCGGGGAGCTGTTTTTT.

As for this clone: One end of the junction fails to match germline, which may point to a read error. The chain links TRBV7-9 to TRBJ2-7; TRBD1 matches at 9 bases. Germline loops: CDR1 SEHNR, CDR2 FQNEAQ (reference sequence). The CDR3 totals 18 residues. CDR3 nucleotide sequence: TGTGCCAGCAGCCTAGCCCTCACCTTGGACAGGGGCCATTTCGAGCAGTACTTC. Translation gives CASSLALTLDRGHFEQYF.

V usage is TRBV19 and J usage is TRBJ1-2, with unresolved D. V lost 5 bases, J lost 4 bases, and 14 bases lay in between. Germline values: CDR1 LNHDA, CDR2 SQIVND (reference sequence). The CDR3 loop spans 14 amino acids. In DNA form, the CDR3 reads TGTGCCAGTAGTCGAGGCCCGGCAGTCTATGGCTACACCTTC. This translates into CASSRGPAVYGYTF.

The chain links TRBV15 to TRBJ2-1; unclear D gene. Germline V gives CDR1 LNHNV, CDR2 YYDKDF (reference sequence). V lost 1 base to trimming and J lost 7 bases, with 11 bases between them. The CDR3 consists of 14 residues. The DNA of the CDR3 is TGTGCCACCAGCAGAGGCCAGACTGGGAATGAGCAGTTCTTC. This translates into CATSRGQTGNEQFF.

V is TRBV7-2 and J is TRBJ2-2; 13 positions match TRBD2. Germline CDR1 reads SGHTA; CDR2 reads FQGNSA. CDR3 size: 16 residues. Losses at the gene ends were 5 bases for V and 6 bases for J; bases not matched to a gene: 6. CDR3 in DNA: TGTGCCAGCAGCCCCGGACTAGCGGGAGTATCCGGGGAGCTGTTTTTT. Protein product: CASSPGLAGVSGELFF.

The sample holds a few counts of this clone. This chain connects TRBV11-2 to TRBJ2-7, with 8 bases matching TRBD2. Germline V lookup: CDR1 SGHAT, CDR2 FQNNGV. Trimming at V came to 5 bases and at J to 3 bases, leaving 9 bases not matched to a gene. The CDR3 has 15 amino acids. The CDR3 DNA reads TGTGCCAGCAGCCCCCGTCCGGGACTAGACTACGAGCAGTACTTC. Its protein is CASSPRPGLDYEQYF.

The J gene is TRBJ2-7, the V gene TRBV18, with 16 bases fitting TRBD2. The CDR3 is 17 residues long. V gave up 3 bases and J gave up 1 base; unmatched junction bases: 3. CDR1 is KGHSH, CDR2 LQKENI, per germline. CDR3 sequence (DNA): TGTGCCAGCTCACCGGGGACTAGCGGGAGGGGGTCCTACGAGCAGTACTTC. This translates into CASSPGTSGRGSYEQYF.

V gene TRBV7-9 combines with J gene TRBJ2-4; 14 bases are shared with TRBD2. Trimming took 5 bases from V and 2 from J; bases not matched to a gene: 11. The CDR3 runs 19 residues. From germline, CDR1 is SEHNR and CDR2 FQNEAQ (reference sequence). The DNA for the CDR3 is TGTGCCAGCAGCCCTGGGACTAGCGGGAGCCGCCATTCCAAAAACATTCAGTACTTC. As protein: CASSPGTSGSRHSKNIQYF.

V usage is TRBV6-1 and J usage is TRBJ2-3, with TRBD2 identical over 7 bases. J gave up 1 base and V 4 bases, and 5 bases lay outside the gene matches. The CDR3 totals 15 residues. Germline V lookup: CDR1 MNHNS, CDR2 SASEGT. DNA of the CDR3: TGTGCCAGCAGTGGGGGGGACTATCGCACAGATACGCAGTATTTT. This translates into CASSGGDYRTDTQYF.

Written as DNA, the CDR3 is TGTGCCAGCAGCTCAACTCCCCAAGAGACCCAGTACTTC. Translated: CASSSTPQETQYF. The chain carries TRBV7-9 and TRBJ2-5; no firm D call. Deletions cut 4 bases from V and 1 base from J, with 7 bases between. Germline V gene sequence: CDR1 SEHNR, CDR2 FQNEAQ (reference sequence). The CDR3 length is 13 residues.

The gene calls are TRBV5-6 and TRBJ2-3; perhaps TRBD2 as D (6 bases). The CDR3 runs to 15 residues. The germline V gene has CDR1 SGHDT and CDR2 YYEEEE. The V end lost 6 bases, the J end lost 0 bases, and 14 bases lay between the germline ends. CDR3 nucleotide sequence: TGTGCCAGCAATAGGAGGGTCTGGAGCACAGATACGCAGTATTTT. It specifies CASNRRVWSTDTQYF.

The chain uses TRBV11-2 and TRBJ2-1; 7 bases fit TRBD1. Per germline, CDR1 SGHAT and CDR2 FQNNGV. With 4 bases clipped from V and 8 bases from J, the junction kept 5 bases outside the gene matches. The CDR3 runs to 13 residues. CDR3: CASSSNRGHEQFF. CDR3 nucleotide sequence: TGTGCCAGCAGCTCGAACAGGGGTCATGAGCAGTTCTTC.

The CDR3 spells CASTKTGSGEQYF. The DNA of the CDR3 is TGCGCCAGCACCAAAACGGGGTCAGGCGAGCAGTACTTC. The chain is built from TRBV5-1 and TRBJ2-7; the D gene is possibly TRBD2 (5 bases). Germline CDR1 SGHRS, CDR2 YFSETQ. This CDR3 region has 13 residues. Trimming removed 6 bases at V and 6 bases at J, with 16 bases between. Filled out from reference TRBV5-1 and TRBJ2-7, the complete variable domain reads KAGVTQTPRYLIKTRGQQVTLSCSPISGHRSVSWYQQTPGQGLQFLFEYFSETQRNKGNFPGRFSGRQFSNSRSEMNVSTLELGDSALYLCASTKTGSGEQYFGPGTRLTVT.

The chain has TRBV19 and TRBJ2-1; 7 bases are shared with TRBD2. The CDR3 runs 15 residues. Germline values: CDR1 LNHDA, CDR2 SQIVND (reference sequence). The V segment lost 5 bases and the J segment 5 bases; nucleotides outside the gene matches: 9. The CDR3, as DNA: TGTGCCAGTAGTTTCGGACTAGGAGGCCACAATGAGCAGTTCTTC. This encodes CASSFGLGGHNEQFF. Filled out from reference TRBV19 and TRBJ2-1, the complete variable domain reads DGGITQSPKYLFRKEGQNVTLSCEQNLNHDAMYWYRQDPGQGLRLIYYSQIVNDFQKGDIAEGYSVSREKKESFPLTVTSAQKNPTAFYLCASSFGLGGHNEQFFGPGTRLTVL.

The chain links TRBV7-2 to TRBJ1-5; 7 nucleotides align to TRBD1. This CDR3 has 13 residues. Germline assignment: CDR1 SGHTA and CDR2 FQGNSA. Trimming removed 4 bases from V and 6 bases from J; junction bases left unmatched: 3. The CDR3 coding sequence is TGTGCCAGCAGCTATGACAGGGCTCAGCCCCAGCATTTT. Translated: CASSYDRAQPQHF.

This clone was observed once. The CDR3 bases are TGTGCCACCTCCTTATGGGGAACCGGGACTAGCGAGCCCTACGAGCAGTACTTC. This sequence encodes CATSLWGTGTSEPYEQYF. The J gene is TRBJ2-7, the V gene TRBV10-3, with 10 bases lining up with TRBD2. This CDR3 contains 18 residues. The germline gives CDR1 ENHRY, CDR2 SYGVKD. V was clipped by 10 bases and J by 2 bases; unmatched bases: 20.

Worth noting for this clone: The sample holds other DNA sequences that translate to the same CDR3. The chain uses TRBV30 and TRBJ2-5, with unresolved D. This CDR3 region has 11 residues. CDR1 and CDR2 from the germline V gene are GTSNPN and SVGIG (reference sequence). The ends were cut back, 3 bases at V and 5 bases at J, with 7 bases in the middle. The CDR3 DNA is TGTGCCTGGAGCCCTCGGGAGACCCAGTACTTC. Its translation is CAWSPRETQYF.

CDR3 nucleotides: TGTGCCATCAGCCCGGGACAGGGGAACCGCTACGAGCAGTACTTC. Protein product: CAISPGQGNRYEQYF. V and J are TRBV10-3 and TRBJ2-7; 10 positions match TRBD1. J lost 3 bases, V lost 6 bases, and 8 bases had no gene match. Germline CDR1 ENHRY, CDR2 SYGVKD. This CDR3 region has 15 residues.

This clone has a single count. The rearrangement links TRBV11-3 to TRBJ1-5; D may be TRBD1 (5 bases). The CDR3 loop spans 17 amino acids. Trimming cost V 9 bases and J 0 bases, with 21 bases left between them. Germline-derived CDR1 and CDR2 are SGHNT and YENEEA. The CDR3 DNA follows: TGTGCCAGTTGGGGCGGGGCCGGCCCCTATAGCAATCAGCCCCAGCATTTT. Protein product: CASWGGAGPYSNQPQHF.

The chain is built from TRBV5-4 and TRBJ2-6; 12 bases line up with TRBD2. This CDR3 comprises 17 residues. The germline V gene has CDR1 SGHNT and CDR2 YYREEE (reference sequence). Trimming at V came to 3 bases and at J to 2 bases, leaving 3 bases not matched to a gene. The CDR3 bases are TGTGCCAGCAGCTCTGGACTAGCGGGAACTGGGGCCAACGTCCTGACTTTC. The encoded protein is CASSSGLAGTGANVLTF.